These T cell receptor beta chains were read from a single sample in a study of response to subunit inactivated influenza vaccine. From the RT-PCR reads, TCRdb called clonotypes with MiXCR, one entry per CDR3 protein. The sample lists under 550,000 distinct CDR3 sequences; around 7.7% were seen once. This specimen consisted of PBMCs from blood, obtained around 25 months after vaccination. All receptors come from a man aged 45 to 75 who received an inactivated influenza vaccine. The CDR3 runs from the conserved cysteine through the conserved F or W. The D gene is left open where the match is weak. Clone sizes are given selectively: once, few, many, or a class where the clone is expanded.

J | D | V | size | CDR3 | DNA
TRBJ2-7 | . | TRBV20-1 | . | CSAARGLTYEQYF | TGCAGTGCTGCCAGGGGCCTTACCTACGAGCAGTACTTC
TRBJ2-3 | . | TRBV5-1 | few | CASSLGDSIPTDTQYF | TGCGCCAGCAGCTTGGGTGACTCTATACCCACAGATACGCAGTATTTT
TRBJ2-1 | TRBD2 | TRBV5-1 | . | CASSFERGARSSYNEQFF | TGCGCCAGCAGCTTCGAGCGGGGGGCCCGCAGCTCCTACAATGAGCAGTTCTTC
TRBJ2-1 | . | TRBV6-2/TRBV6-3 | . | CASRRQDNEQFF | TGTGCCAGCAGAAGACAGGATAATGAGCAGTTCTTC
TRBJ2-1 | . | TRBV6-4 | once | CASSDSHSPGGNEQFF | TGTGCCAGCAGTGATTCTCATTCCCCCGGGGGTAATGAGCAGTTCTTC
TRBJ2-1 | . | TRBV12-3/TRBV12-4 | few | CASSRRDWIDNEQFF | TGTGCCAGCAGTCGCCGGGACTGGATAGACAATGAGCAGTTCTTC
TRBJ2-1 | TRBD1 | TRBV30 | . | CAWSGTGGYNEQFF | TGTGCCTGGAGTGGGACAGGGGGCTACAATGAGCAGTTCTTC
TRBJ2-3 | TRBD1 | TRBV20-1 | few | CSARAAQGADTQYF | TGCAGTGCTAGAGCCGCCCAGGGGGCAGATACGCAGTATTTT
TRBJ2-3 | TRBD2 | TRBV4-2 | . | CASASETSGMDTQYF | TGTGCCAGCGCCTCCGAAACTAGCGGGATGGATACGCAGTATTTT
TRBJ1-2 | . | TRBV3-1 | . | CASSPSTGILNF | TGTGCCAGCAGCCCTTCTACAGGGATTCTCAACTTC
TRBJ2-1 | TRBD2 | TRBV2 | few | CASSGSAGGPDEQFF | TGTGCCAGCAGTGGATCGGCGGGGGGGCCTGATGAGCAGTTCTTC
TRBJ2-3 | . | TRBV4-3 | many | CASSQGLSRDTQYF | TGCGCCAGCAGCCAAGGTCTCTCACGGGATACGCAGTATTTT
TRBJ2-5 | . | TRBV10-3 | few | CATAATQETQYF | TGTGCCACCGCAGCCACGCAAGAGACCCAGTACTTC
TRBJ2-1 | TRBD2 | TRBV7-9 | . | CASSFYPGLAGSNEQFF | TGTGCCAGCAGCTTTTACCCGGGACTAGCGGGGAGCAATGAGCAGTTCTTC
TRBJ2-2 | . | TRBV6-1 | . | CASSGQGSTGELFF | TGTGCCAGCAGCGGTCAGGGTAGTACCGGGGAGCTGTTTTTT
TRBJ2-1 | . | TRBV6-1 | . | CASERLGLSDNEQFF | TGTGCCAGCGAACGATTGGGCCTCTCGGACAATGAGCAGTTCTTC
TRBJ1-5 | . | TRBV18 | many | CASSPGQGRQPQHF | TGTGCCAGCTCACCAGGGCAGGGGCGTCAGCCCCAGCATTTT
TRBJ1-5 | . | TRBV12-3/TRBV12-4 | many | CASRPGGSNQPQHF | TGTGCCAGCAGGCCCGGTGGAAGCAATCAGCCCCAGCATTTT
TRBJ2-3 | . | TRBV10-3 | . | CAISESWNWGREGDTQYF | TGTGCCATCAGTGAGTCGTGGAATTGGGGGAGAGAGGGTGATACGCAGTATTTT
TRBJ2-3 | . | TRBV5-1 | . | CASSLWTTDTQYF | TGCGCCAGCAGCCTCTGGACAACGGATACGCAGTATTTT
TRBJ2-1 | TRBD2 | TRBV7-2 | few | CANRLAGAGGSHEQFF | TGTGCGAACAGACTAGCGGGAGCCGGGGGGTCTCATGAGCAGTTCTTC
TRBJ1-5 | . | TRBV28 | many | CASSLSVRSNQPQHF | TGTGCCAGCAGTTTATCCGTCAGGAGCAATCAGCCCCAGCATTTT
TRBJ2-2 | . | TRBV24-1 | few | CATSESGPGELFF | TGTGCCACCAGTGAGTCGGGCCCCGGGGAGCTGTTTTTT
TRBJ2-7 | . | TRBV25-1 | . | CASREIHEQYF | TGTGCCAGCAGGGAAATCCACGAGCAGTACTTC
TRBJ2-3 | . | TRBV20-1 | many | CSASRRDPITDTQYF | TGCAGTGCTAGTCGGCGGGACCCCATCACAGATACGCAGTATTTT
TRBJ2-5 | . | TRBV6-1 | many | CASSDSGARETQYF | TGTGCCAGCAGTGATTCAGGGGCCCGGGAGACCCAGTACTTC
TRBJ2-3 | TRBD2 | TRBV6-2/TRBV6-3 | . | CASRGTSGEKISSTDTQYF | TGTGCCAGCAGAGGGACTAGCGGGGAGAAGATATCTAGCACAGATACGCAGTATTTT
TRBJ2-5 | TRBD2 | TRBV11-2 | few | CASSLRLAATQETQYF | TGTGCCAGCAGCTTAAGACTAGCGGCCACCCAAGAGACCCAGTACTTC
TRBJ1-3 | . | TRBV4-3 | many | CASSRLGFTGNTIYF | TGCGCCAGCAGCCGTTTAGGGTTTACTGGAAACACCATATATTTT
TRBJ2-5 | TRBD1 | TRBV6-1 | . | CASRKMGQEKQETQYF | TGTGCCAGCAGGAAGATGGGACAGGAGAAACAAGAGACCCAGTACTTC
TRBJ2-3 | . | TRBV24-1 | few | CATSFGSADTQYF | TGTGCCACCAGTTTCGGGAGCGCAGATACGCAGTATTTT
TRBJ2-6 | . | TRBV5-5 | few | CASSLFGANVLTF | TGTGCCAGCAGCTTATTTGGGGCCAACGTCCTGACTTTC
TRBJ2-5 | TRBD1 | TRBV9 | many | CASSLRGTGAIPYGETQYF | TGTGCCAGCAGCCTCCGGGGGACAGGGGCTATACCCTATGGGGAGACCCAGTACTTC
TRBJ2-2 | TRBD1 | TRBV7-3 | many | CASSLTYRGDTGELFF | TGTGCCAGCAGCTTAACGTACAGGGGAGATACCGGGGAGCTGTTTTTT
TRBJ2-7 | . | TRBV6-5 | many | CASSYSTGYEQYF | TGTGCCAGCAGTTACTCTACCGGCTACGAGCAGTACTTC
TRBJ1-6 | . | TRBV27 | few | CASSLPGSGSPLHF | TGTGCCAGCAGTTTACCCGGGAGTGGTTCACCCCTCCACTTT
TRBJ1-1 | . | TRBV20-1 | few | CSAREVMTNTEAFF | TGCAGTGCTAGAGAAGTGATGACGAACACTGAAGCTTTCTTT
TRBJ1-1 | . | TRBV7-2 | . | CASSSTAQGEAFF | TGTGCCAGCAGCTCGACGGCACAGGGTGAAGCTTTCTTT
TRBJ1-1 | . | TRBV4-1 | many | CASSQEGGGNTEAFF | TGCGCCAGCAGCCAAGAGGGGGGAGGGAACACTGAAGCTTTCTTT
TRBJ1-2 | . | TRBV4-3 | . | CASSPVPGGNYGYTF | TGCGCCAGCAGCCCCGTCCCGGGGGGGAACTATGGCTACACCTTC
TRBJ2-1 | TRBD2 | TRBV20-1 | few | CSARPGLPLNEQFF | TGCAGTGCCAGACCGGGACTACCGTTGAATGAGCAGTTCTTC
TRBJ2-1 | . | TRBV7-2 | . | CASRSRAGNEQFF | TGTGCCAGCAGGTCACGAGCTGGGAATGAGCAGTTCTTC
TRBJ2-1 | TRBD2 | TRBV12-3/TRBV12-4 | few | CASSWGGARADNEQFF | TGTGCCAGCAGTTGGGGAGGGGCACGTGCCGACAATGAGCAGTTCTTC
TRBJ1-5 | . | TRBV7-9 | many | CASASDRSNQPQHF | TGTGCCAGCGCCTCAGACCGTAGCAATCAGCCCCAGCATTTT
TRBJ1-1 | . | TRBV6-2/TRBV6-3 | . | CATNPRGNTEAFF | TGTGCCACCAACCCCAGGGGCAACACTGAAGCTTTCTTT
TRBJ2-1 | TRBD2 | TRBV5-1 | many | CASSSGTSGYNEQFF | TGTGCCAGCAGTTCCGGGACTAGCGGATACAATGAGCAGTTCTTC
TRBJ2-2 | . | TRBV12-3/TRBV12-4 | . | CASSSGTRNTGELFF | TGTGCCAGCAGTTCTGGGACAAGGAACACCGGGGAGCTGTTTTTT
TRBJ1-6 | TRBD1 | TRBV20-1 | many | CSGRDRESSPLHF | TGCAGTGGTCGGGACAGGGAGTCTTCACCCCTCCACTTT
TRBJ2-5 | . | TRBV19 | few | CASSPPGRETQYF | TGTGCCAGTAGTCCCCCAGGGAGAGAGACCCAGTACTTC
TRBJ2-7 | TRBD1 | TRBV5-1 | . | CASSPDRSIYEQYF | TGCGCCAGCAGCCCGGACAGGTCTATTTACGAGCAGTACTTC
TRBJ2-3 | TRBD2 | TRBV4-3 | many | CASSLHSGRGGDTQYF | TGCGCCAGCAGCCTCCATAGCGGGAGAGGGGGAGATACGCAGTATTTT
TRBJ2-7 | . | TRBV11-2 | many | CASSLDSGDEQYF | TGTGCCAGCAGCTTAGATTCGGGCGACGAGCAGTACTTC
TRBJ1-2 | . | TRBV2 | . | CASIRGGSANYGYTF | TGTGCCAGCATAAGGGGTGGCAGCGCCAACTATGGCTACACCTTC
TRBJ2-3 | TRBD1 | TRBV6-2/TRBV6-3 | few | CASSYRGPNQYF | TGTGCCAGCAGTTACAGGGGGCCAAACCAGTATTTT
TRBJ2-1 | TRBD2 | TRBV9 | many | CASSAGGSGRNNEQFF | TGTGCCAGCAGCGCAGGCGGCAGCGGGAGGAACAATGAGCAGTTCTTC
TRBJ2-3 | TRBD2 | TRBV15 | few | CATSRGAGGIGDTQYF | TGTGCCACCAGCAGAGGAGCGGGAGGCATCGGAGATACGCAGTATTTT